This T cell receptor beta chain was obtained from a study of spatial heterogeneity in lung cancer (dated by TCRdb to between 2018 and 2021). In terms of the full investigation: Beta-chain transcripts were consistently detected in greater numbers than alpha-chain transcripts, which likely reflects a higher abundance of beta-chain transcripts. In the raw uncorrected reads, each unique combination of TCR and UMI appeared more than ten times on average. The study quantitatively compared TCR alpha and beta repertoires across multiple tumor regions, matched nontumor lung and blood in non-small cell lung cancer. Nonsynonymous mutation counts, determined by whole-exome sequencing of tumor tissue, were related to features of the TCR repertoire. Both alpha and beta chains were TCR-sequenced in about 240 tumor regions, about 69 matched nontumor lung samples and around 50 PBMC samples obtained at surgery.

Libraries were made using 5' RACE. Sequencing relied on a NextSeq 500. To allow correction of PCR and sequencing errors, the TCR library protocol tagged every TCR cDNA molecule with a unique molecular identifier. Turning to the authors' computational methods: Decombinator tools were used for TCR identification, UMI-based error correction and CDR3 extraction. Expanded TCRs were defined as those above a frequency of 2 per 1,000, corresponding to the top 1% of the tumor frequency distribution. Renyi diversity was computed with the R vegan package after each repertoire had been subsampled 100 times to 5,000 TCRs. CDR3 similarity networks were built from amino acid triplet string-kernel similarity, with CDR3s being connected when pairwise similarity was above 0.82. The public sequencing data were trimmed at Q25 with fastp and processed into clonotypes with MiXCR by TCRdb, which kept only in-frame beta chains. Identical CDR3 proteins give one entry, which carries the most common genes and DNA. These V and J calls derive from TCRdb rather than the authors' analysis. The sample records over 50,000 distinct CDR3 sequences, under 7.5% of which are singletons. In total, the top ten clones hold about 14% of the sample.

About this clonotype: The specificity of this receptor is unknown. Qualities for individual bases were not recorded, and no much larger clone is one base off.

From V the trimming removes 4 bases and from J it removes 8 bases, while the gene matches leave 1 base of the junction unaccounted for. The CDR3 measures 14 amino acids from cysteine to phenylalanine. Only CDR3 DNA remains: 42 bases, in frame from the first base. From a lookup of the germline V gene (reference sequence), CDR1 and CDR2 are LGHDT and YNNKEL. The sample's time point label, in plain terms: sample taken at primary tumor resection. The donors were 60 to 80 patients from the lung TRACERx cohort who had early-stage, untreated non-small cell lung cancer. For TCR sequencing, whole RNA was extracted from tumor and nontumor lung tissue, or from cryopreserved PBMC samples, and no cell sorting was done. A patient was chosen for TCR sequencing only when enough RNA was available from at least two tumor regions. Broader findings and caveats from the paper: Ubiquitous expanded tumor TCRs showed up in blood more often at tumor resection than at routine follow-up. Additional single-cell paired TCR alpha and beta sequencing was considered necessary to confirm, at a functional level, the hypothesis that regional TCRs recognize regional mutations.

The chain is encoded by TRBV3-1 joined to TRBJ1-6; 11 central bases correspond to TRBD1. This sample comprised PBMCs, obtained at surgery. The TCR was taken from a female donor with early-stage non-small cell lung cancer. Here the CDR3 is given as CASSRDRGDSPLHF. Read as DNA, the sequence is TGTGCCAGCAGCCGGGACAGGGGGGATTCACCCCTCCACTTT.